The rows below give T cell receptor beta chains drawn from one sample of a study of shared clonotypes between healthy human individuals. Assay used: immunoSEQ multiplex PCR; TCRdb lists only in-frame clones, some missing. Here the sample spans approximately 2,000,000 clones, roughly 93% being singletons. The sample was naive CD8+ T cells from PBMCs. The receptors here all came from a man aged 18 to 29 in good health. Some clones in this sample may be carry-over from other donors' samples. CDR3s leave out the opening cysteine and the closing phenylalanine or tryptophan. Each record gives: CDR3 length, V gene, CDR3 protein.

length: 12
V: TRBV5-4
CDR3: ASSLTGRAYGYT

length: 11
V: TRBV27
CDR3: ASSQGINTEAF

length: 14
V: TRBV4-1
CDR3: ASSQSSRVSSYEQY

length: 12
V: TRBV29-1
CDR3: SVAGGGFAYEQY

length: 12
V: TRBV15
CDR3: ATSRDWTNQPQH

length: 14
V: TRBV10-3
CDR3: AISEPSSGRAYEQY

length: 15
V: TRBV7-8
CDR3: ASSSGLAGGGGYEQY

length: 13
V: TRBV5-4
CDR3: ATQWTGHSGNTIY

length: 13
V: TRBV27
CDR3: ASSQGILSYNEQF

length: 13
V: TRBV27
CDR3: ASSWQAANTGELF

length: 13
V: TRBV27
CDR3: ASSRDQRVTYEQY

length: 13
V: TRBV27
CDR3: ASSSRDYSYNEQF

length: 14
V: TRBV6-5
CDR3: ASSYSSRALTYEQY

length: 14
V: TRBV4-3
CDR3: ASSQVAAVAGYEQY

length: 13
V: TRBV27
CDR3: ASKLGTSGSNEQF

length: 12
V: TRBV29-1
CDR3: SVFGLAGTYEQY

length: 13
V: TRBV4-3
CDR3: ASSQRVSSYNEQF